Below are 7 T cell receptor beta chains sequenced from a single sample in a study of T cell changes during pregnancy in multiple sclerosis. Libraries were prepared by immunoSEQ multiplex PCR; TCRdb keeps only in-frame clonotypes and omits some of them. The sample has 40,000 to 50,000 clones, approximately 92% seen once. The sample consisted of CD4+ T cells from peripheral blood mononuclear cells, taken after pregnancy. Source of these receptors: a female donor in good health, enrolled as a control in a pregnancy study.

The rearrangement uses TRBV5-1 and TRBJ1-2; D remains unclear. This CDR3 spans 14 amino acids. The V gene lost 0 bases and the J gene lost 2 bases, with 8 bases spanning the gap. The germline V gene encodes CDR1 SGHRS and CDR2 YFSETQ. The CDR3 sequence: CASSLEAMNYGYTF. The CDR3, as DNA: TGCGCCAGCAGCTTGGAAGCGATGAACTATGGCTACACCTTC.

This sequence joins TRBV5-6 and TRBJ1-4; D is perhaps TRBD1 (5 bases). CDR1 is SGHDT and CDR2 is YYEEEE in the germline V gene. The CDR3 extends over 15 amino acids. Trimming removed 5 bases at V and 0 bases at J, with 11 bases between. CDR3 nucleotides: TGTGCCAGCAGGGGGGGTGCGGCAACTAATGAAAAACTGTTTTTT. Translating it yields CASRGGAATNEKLFF.

This clone is a singleton in its sample. This chain links TRBV4-1 with TRBJ2-5, with TRBD1 matching 9 bases. V lost 3 bases and J lost 8; bases outside the gene matches: 7. CDR1 MGHRA and CDR2 YSYEKL come from the germline V gene. CDR3 length: 14 residues. In DNA, the CDR3 is TGCGCCAGCAGCCATCCGGGACAGGGAGCAACCCAGTACTTC. This translates into CASSHPGQGATQYF.

CDR3 sequence (DNA): TGTGCCAGCAGTTATCCCCCGGTGGGGGGAGTCACCGGGGAGCTGTTTTTT. Amino acids: CASSYPPVGGVTGELFF. The V gene is TRBV28, the J gene TRBJ2-2; TRBD2 is a possible D gene (6 bases). Trimming stripped 4 bases from V and 4 bases from J, with 19 bases between. Germline V gene lookup returns CDR1 MDHEN and CDR2 SYDVKM. This CDR3 is 17 amino acids long.

The J gene is TRBJ1-1, the V gene TRBV6-6; TRBD1 is a possible D gene (6 bases). This CDR3 region has 12 residues. Between the trimmed V and J ends, which lost 6 bases and 7 bases, there was a span of 12 bases. The germline CDR1 and CDR2 sequences are MNHNY and SVGAGI (reference sequence). This chain's CDR3 is CASSRTDSEAFF. CDR3 nucleotides: TGTGCCAGCAGCCGTACGGACAGTGAAGCTTTCTTT.

The V and J genes are TRBV2 and TRBJ1-2; 8 bases are a match to TRBD1. Looked up from germline, CDR1 is SNHLY and CDR2 is FYNNEI. This CDR3 spans 14 amino acids. The junction had 10 bases not matched to a gene; V was cut back by 6 bases and J by 7 bases. The CDR3 DNA reads as TGTGCCAGCAGAGCCTACCCCCAGGGGGCTGGCTACACCTTC. This gives the protein CASRAYPQGAGYTF. The complete variable domain, with remaining parts taken from reference TRBV2 and TRBJ1-2, reads EPEVTQTPSHQVTQMGQEVILRCVPISNHLYFYWYRQILGQKVEFLVSFYNNEISEKSEIFDDQFSVERPDGSNFTLKIRSTKLEDSAMYFCASRAYPQGAGYTFGSGTRLTVV.

The J gene is TRBJ2-5, the V gene TRBV4-2; D unclear. The CDR3 length is 13 residues. The V end lost 4 bases, the J end lost 1 base, and 7 bases lay between the germline ends. CDR1 LGHNA and CDR2 YNFKEQ come from the germline V gene. CDR3 amino acids: CASSPQLQETQYF. Written as DNA, the CDR3 is TGTGCCAGCAGCCCACAGCTCCAAGAGACCCAGTACTTC.